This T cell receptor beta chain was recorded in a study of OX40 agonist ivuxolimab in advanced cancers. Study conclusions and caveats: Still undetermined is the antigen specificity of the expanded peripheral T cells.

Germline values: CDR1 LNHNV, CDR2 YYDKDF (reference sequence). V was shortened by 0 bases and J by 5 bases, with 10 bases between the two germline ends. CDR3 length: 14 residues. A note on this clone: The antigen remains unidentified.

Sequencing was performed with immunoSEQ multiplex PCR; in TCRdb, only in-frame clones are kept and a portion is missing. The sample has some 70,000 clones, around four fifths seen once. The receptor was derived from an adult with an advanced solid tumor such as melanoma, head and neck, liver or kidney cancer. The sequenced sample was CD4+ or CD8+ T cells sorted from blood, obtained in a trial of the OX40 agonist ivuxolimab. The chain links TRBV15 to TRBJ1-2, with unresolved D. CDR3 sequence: CATSRDLKSYGYTF. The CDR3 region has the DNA TGTGCCACCAGCAGAGATCTCAAGTCGTATGGCTACACCTTC.